Reported below is one T cell receptor beta chain. The antigen this receptor binds is unknown. It has no much larger one-base neighbor in the sample; base qualities were not kept. The data are from a study of blood T cells in healthy people across ages (dated by TCRdb to the mid-2010s). Study-wide context: In model experiments, template switching captured about one uniquely barcoded TCR beta cDNA molecule for every two T cells. Age-related changes in TCR beta repertoire diversity were measured in the study by deep sequencing normalized with unique cDNA molecular identifiers. Donors were grouped into four age groups: young (average approximately 16 years), middle-aged (over 35), aged (approximately 67) and long-lived (about 90). The study analyzed two additional independent replicas of 1 million unique cDNA reads from the same blood draw for two donors, one aged 18 to 29 and one aged 80 or older.

From the germline V gene, CDR1 is KGHDR and CDR2 is SFDVKD. V and J are truncated by 3 bases and 7 bases respectively, leaving an intervening sequence of 17 bases. The CDR3 covers 15 residues, taking in both the cysteine and the phenylalanine. The sequence is cut down to CDR3 DNA, 45 bases in frame from base 1. The method was 5' RACE. The run used an Illumina HiSeq 2500. A second PCR of about 7 to 12 cycles was performed with a sample-barcoded 5' primer and a J-beta primer mix. Each TCR beta cDNA molecule received a unique molecular identifier from a template-switch 5' adaptor carrying 12 random nucleotides. Each sample yielded at least 2.5 million CDR3-containing paired-end reads. All of the RNA was converted into first-strand cDNA using the Mint cDNA synthesis kit, with a TRBC-specific oligonucleotide serving as the primer. Following uracil-DNA glycosylase treatment, all cDNA underwent a first 18-cycle PCR with the universal primers M1SS and BC2_uni_R. The paper's data handling went like this. Each sample was normalized by randomly selecting 1 million high-quality reads, each carrying a distinct molecular identifier. Instead of being binned into consensus sequences, reads that shared molecular identifiers were thrown out. CDR3 identification, clonotype clustering and error correction used MiTCR with a Q25 quality threshold and the strictest error-elimination algorithm. A nonparametric unseen species model using Euler transformation provided a lower-bound estimate of total TCR beta diversity. TCRdb redid the processing of the public reads, applying fastp at Q25 and MiXCR, and retained in-frame beta chains. Records with the same CDR3 protein are collapsed into one entry carrying the most frequent genes and DNA. TCRdb, not the original authors, processed these V and J calls. This sample has around 700,000 distinct CDR3 sequences in its table, and 20% to 25% of those were observed once. The biggest ten clones account for roughly a tenth of the sample.

Donors were a few dozen systemically healthy Caucasian individuals from Russia aged roughly 6 to 100 years. Each donor gave about 9.2 milliliters of peripheral blood, drawn into EDTA-treated Vacutainer tubes. Ficoll-Paque density-gradient centrifugation was used to isolate PBMCs, with at least 7 million per sample. Total RNA was extracted from PBMCs with Trizol reagent, with at least 5 micrograms obtained per sample. For every donor, an aliquot of PBMCs went through flow cytometry to measure the percentages of naive CD45RAhigh/CD27high T cells. Overall study results and their limits: Since profiling was done on bulk unsorted PBMCs, naive and antigen-experienced compartments could not be conclusively compared. Compared with the aged group, the long-lived group had more naive CD4+ T cells, fewer expanded clones and increased TCR diversity, suggesting age selection. Total diversity estimates from one million sequenced T cells were considered lower bounds and underestimates. Observed TCR beta diversity per million T cells fell roughly linearly with age, and a significant reduction was already apparent by age around 40. Donor CMV infection status was unknown, potentially confounding age-related changes in expanded clonotypes. The percentage of naive T cells measured by flow cytometry correlated strongly with observed TCR beta diversity.

These data are also associated with another study on T cells of mothers and their children. The second study's authors report: Nine systemically healthy Caucasian individuals served as donors, namely three mothers together with their six children. cDNA synthesis used all of the extracted RNA, with approximately 1.4 ug of RNA in each 15 ul reaction. Sample barcodes and 2-4 random nucleotides were added via the M1S primer in the second PCR. Over 8 million TCR beta CDR3 reads came from each mother, compared with approximately 3.1 million reads from each child. In both related and unrelated pairs, thymic selection shapes the output of TCR recombination in a similar way, with inherited differences having only a minor effect. Normalized repertoire overlap was always slightly but never significantly higher in related than unrelated mother-child pairs. No persistent microchimeric T cell clones were found, with a detection sensitivity of 85 to 100 clones per million clonotypes. To look for features that set related mother-child pairs apart from unrelated individuals, the researchers ran deep NGS to compare the TCR beta repertoires of mothers and children. Mothers averaged roughly 36 +/- 4 years of age and children averaged roughly 10 +/- 4 years. After adapters were ligated using NEBNext reagents, the libraries underwent 100+100 nt paired-end sequencing on an Illumina HiSeq 2000. To prevent cross-contamination, the mother and child libraries were prepared a month apart and were sequenced in separate runs. For each donor, between roughly 450,000 and 2,100,000 distinct TCR beta clonotypes were identified. Naive TCR beta clonotypes were estimated from low-frequency clonotypes matched to each donor's FACS-determined naive share, without sorting.

The receptor was isolated from a boy between 10 and 17 years old in good health. The sample consisted of blood. This sequence uses TRBV24-1 and TRBJ2-5; a tentative D call is TRBD2 (6 bases match). The CDR3 protein: CATSDPGTAQGTQYF. The sequenced DNA: TGTGCCACCAGTGATCCAGGGACTGCGCAGGGGACCCAGTACTTC.